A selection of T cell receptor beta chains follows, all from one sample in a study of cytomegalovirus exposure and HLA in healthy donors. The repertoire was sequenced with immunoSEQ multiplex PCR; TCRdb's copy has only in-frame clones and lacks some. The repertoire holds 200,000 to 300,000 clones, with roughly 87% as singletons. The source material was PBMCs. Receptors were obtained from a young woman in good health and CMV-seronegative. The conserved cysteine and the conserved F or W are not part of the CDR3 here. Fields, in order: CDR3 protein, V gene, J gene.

CDR3aa: ASAHRSSYEQY
v_gene: TRBV5-1
j_gene: TRBJ2-7

CDR3aa: ASSSLNGATNYGYT
v_gene: TRBV11-1
j_gene: TRBJ1-2

CDR3aa: ASSQAAGTHYEQY
v_gene: TRBV4-3
j_gene: TRBJ2-7

CDR3aa: ASSLARAGYEKLF
v_gene: TRBV5-1
j_gene: TRBJ1-4

CDR3aa: ASSESRVLYNEQF
v_gene: TRBV2
j_gene: TRBJ2-1

CDR3aa: SVLTGGEKLF
v_gene: TRBV29-1
j_gene: TRBJ1-4

CDR3aa: ASTRRATYEQY
v_gene: TRBV6-5
j_gene: TRBJ2-7

CDR3aa: ASSWMVVGEGTDTQY
v_gene: TRBV5-6
j_gene: TRBJ2-3

CDR3aa: ATKREEETQY
v_gene: TRBV10-3
j_gene: TRBJ2-5

CDR3aa: ASRTGGEQF
v_gene: TRBV6-6
j_gene: TRBJ2-1

CDR3aa: ASTTSSYEQY
v_gene: TRBV28
j_gene: TRBJ2-7

CDR3aa: ATRVQETQY
v_gene: TRBV27
j_gene: TRBJ2-5

CDR3aa: ASARGGSYEQY
v_gene: TRBV28
j_gene: TRBJ2-7

CDR3aa: ASSQRKFTDTQY
v_gene: TRBV4-3
j_gene: TRBJ2-3

CDR3aa: SVEGGRQQAGTTDTQY
v_gene: TRBV29-1
j_gene: TRBJ2-3

CDR3aa: ASSPRQGHEQY
v_gene: TRBV7-2
j_gene: TRBJ2-7

CDR3aa: ASSKRVQETQY
v_gene: TRBV11-2
j_gene: TRBJ2-5

CDR3aa: ASSGRAVDTQY
v_gene: TRBV25-1
j_gene: TRBJ2-3

CDR3aa: ASSEAGLAPYEQY
v_gene: TRBV6-1
j_gene: TRBJ2-7

CDR3aa: SVPRTGSRDTQY
v_gene: TRBV29-1
j_gene: TRBJ2-3

CDR3aa: SVELAGNNEQF
v_gene: TRBV29-1
j_gene: TRBJ2-1

CDR3aa: ASSLGSTPYNEQF
v_gene: TRBV7-3
j_gene: TRBJ2-1

CDR3aa: AIRPDEQY
v_gene: TRBV2
j_gene: TRBJ2-7

CDR3aa: ASSLSHRQPLAGGPNEQF
v_gene: TRBV7-3
j_gene: TRBJ2-1

CDR3aa: ASSLGGATVYEQY
v_gene: TRBV7-2
j_gene: TRBJ2-7

CDR3aa: AWAVSGLAHEQY
v_gene: TRBV30
j_gene: TRBJ2-7

CDR3aa: ASSSNRDRGTETQY
v_gene: TRBV27
j_gene: TRBJ2-5

CDR3aa: ASSVVLAPMGPDTQY
v_gene: TRBV7-9
j_gene: TRBJ2-3

CDR3aa: ASSFKWLAGPTGELF
v_gene: TRBV28
j_gene: TRBJ2-2

CDR3aa: ASSYAGTSVYNEQF
v_gene: TRBV6-5
j_gene: TRBJ2-1

CDR3aa: AGQTLGVETQY
v_gene: TRBV6-1
j_gene: TRBJ2-5

CDR3aa: ASSHSGLGENIQY
v_gene: TRBV6-6
j_gene: TRBJ2-4

CDR3aa: ASSQEFGQVVSGNTIY
v_gene: TRBV4-3
j_gene: TRBJ1-3

CDR3aa: SVRWATDKETQY
v_gene: TRBV29-1
j_gene: TRBJ2-5

CDR3aa: ASSSRQEIYNEQF
v_gene: TRBV27
j_gene: TRBJ2-1

CDR3aa: ASSSYSGPTNEKLF
v_gene: TRBV28
j_gene: TRBJ1-4

CDR3aa: AIRRDKTYGYT
v_gene: TRBV10-3
j_gene: TRBJ1-2

CDR3aa: ASSTGVDTQY
v_gene: TRBV5-1
j_gene: TRBJ2-3

CDR3aa: ATSRDRGATDTQY
v_gene: TRBV15
j_gene: TRBJ2-3

CDR3aa: ASHHRAYEQY
v_gene: TRBV2
j_gene: TRBJ2-7

CDR3aa: ASSILHRGNYGYT
v_gene: TRBV19
j_gene: TRBJ1-2

CDR3aa: ASSDRAYEQY
v_gene: TRBV2
j_gene: TRBJ2-7

CDR3aa: ASSPGRDRVVDTQY
v_gene: TRBV7-3
j_gene: TRBJ2-3

CDR3aa: ASSEPGRDYEQY
v_gene: TRBV6-1
j_gene: TRBJ2-7

CDR3aa: ASSLRDTGELF
v_gene: TRBV7-3
j_gene: TRBJ2-2

CDR3aa: ASSRTGAYEQY
v_gene: TRBV13
j_gene: TRBJ2-7

CDR3aa: ASSIRRPEGDTQY
v_gene: TRBV27
j_gene: TRBJ2-3

CDR3aa: ANSSGVGVVETQY
v_gene: TRBV5-1
j_gene: TRBJ2-5

CDR3aa: ASSLGKNTGELF
v_gene: TRBV28
j_gene: TRBJ2-2

CDR3aa: ASSNRGTGTYEQY
v_gene: TRBV7-2
j_gene: TRBJ2-7

CDR3aa: ASSDDGSYEQY
v_gene: TRBV5-1
j_gene: TRBJ2-7